The clone carrying this T cell receptor (beta chain) occurred many times. V shed 5 bases and J 11 bases; nucleotides not matched to a gene: 9. CDR3 length equals 13 residues. Germline lookup yields CDR1 SGHAT and CDR2 FQNNGV. Amplification of TCR beta CDR3 regions used RNA as the template. Initially, a first-round RT-PCR of the TCR CDR3 employed the HTBI primer set. TCRdb ran MiXCR on the multiplex PCR reads and lists one entry per CDR3 protein. The sample contains hundreds of thousands of distinct CDR3 sequences, roughly 15% of which appear only once. These data belong to a study of T cells in Graves' hyperthyroidism and ophthalmopathy.

This TCR was sampled from a young man with Graves' ophthalmopathy. Sequencing input: blood. This chain connects TRBV11-2 to TRBJ2-3, with 8 bases fitting TRBD2. In nucleotides, the CDR3 is TGTGCCAGCAGCCCCCCAGGGACTAGTCAGCAGTATTTT. Encoded protein: CASSPPGTSQQYF.